This TCR beta chain comes out of a study of blood T cell repertoires in COVID-19. The CDR3 loop spans 16 amino acids. Germline lookup yields CDR1 LGHDT and CDR2 YNNKEL (reference sequence). V trimming: 1 base; J trimming: 5 bases; junction bases outside the gene matches: 8. Per the original methods: By means of reference gene primer amplification, nucleated cell counts were estimated. The protocol was immunoSEQ multiplex PCR, while the TCRdb copy is restricted to in-frame clones and leaves out a portion. The DNA gave D and trimming, while V, J and clone size come from that table. The sample records tens of thousands of clones, over 75% being singletons.

This TCR derives from a human donor in a cohort sampled during active COVID-19. This chain connects TRBV3-1 (or the pseudogene TRBV3-2) to TRBJ2-5; 9 nucleotides match TRBD2. The sequencing sample was made of peripheral blood. CDR3 in DNA: TGTGCCAGCAGCCAAGGAAGGGCGGGGGGGCCGGAGACCCAGTACTTC. Protein sequence: CASSQGRAGGPETQYF.